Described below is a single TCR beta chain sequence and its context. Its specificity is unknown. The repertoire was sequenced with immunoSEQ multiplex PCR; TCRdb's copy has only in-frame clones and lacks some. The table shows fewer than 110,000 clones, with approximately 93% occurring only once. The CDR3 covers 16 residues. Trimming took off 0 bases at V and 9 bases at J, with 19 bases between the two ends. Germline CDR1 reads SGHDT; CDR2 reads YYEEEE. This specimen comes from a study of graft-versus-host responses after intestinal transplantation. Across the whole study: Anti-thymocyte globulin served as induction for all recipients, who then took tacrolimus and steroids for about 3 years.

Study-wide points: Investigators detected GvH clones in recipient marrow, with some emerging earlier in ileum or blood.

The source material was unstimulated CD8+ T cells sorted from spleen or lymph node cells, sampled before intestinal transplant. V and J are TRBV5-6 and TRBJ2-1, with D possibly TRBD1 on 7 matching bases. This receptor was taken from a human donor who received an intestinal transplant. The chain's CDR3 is CASSLAGTAFGGEQFF. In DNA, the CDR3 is TGTGCCAGCAGCTTGGCCGGGACAGCTTTCGGGGGTGAGCAGTTCTTC.